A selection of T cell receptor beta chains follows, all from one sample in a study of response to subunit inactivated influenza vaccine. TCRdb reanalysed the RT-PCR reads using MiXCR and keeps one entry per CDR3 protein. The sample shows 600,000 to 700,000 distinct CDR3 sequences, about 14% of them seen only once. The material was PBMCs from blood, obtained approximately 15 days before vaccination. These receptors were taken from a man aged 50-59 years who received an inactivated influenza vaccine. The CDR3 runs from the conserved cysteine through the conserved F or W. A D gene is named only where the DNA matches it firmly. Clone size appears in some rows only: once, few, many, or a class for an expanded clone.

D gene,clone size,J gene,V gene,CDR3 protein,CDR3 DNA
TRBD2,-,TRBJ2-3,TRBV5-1,CASRASGPTDTQYF,TGCGCCAGCAGGGCTAGCGGGCCCACAGATACGCAGTATTTT
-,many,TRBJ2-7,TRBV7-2,CASSPGPSYEQYF,TGTGCCAGCTCACCGGGACCCTCCTACGAGCAGTACTTC
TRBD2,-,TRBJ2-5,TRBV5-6,CASSVLAGGAETQYF,TGTGCCAGCAGCGTCCTAGCGGGGGGTGCGGAGACCCAGTACTTC
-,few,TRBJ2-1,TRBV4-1,CASSHDSARTYNEQFF,TGCGCCAGCAGCCACGATTCGGCCAGGACCTACAATGAGCAGTTCTTC
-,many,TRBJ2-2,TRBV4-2,CASSQDRTAGELFF,TGTGCCAGCAGCCAAGATAGGACAGCCGGGGAGCTGTTTTTT
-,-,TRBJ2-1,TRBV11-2,CASSFMESPYNEQFF,TGTGCCAGCAGCTTTATGGAATCCCCCTACAATGAGCAGTTCTTC
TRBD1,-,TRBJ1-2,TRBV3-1,CASSQGGRTGKIQTGGYTF,TGTGCCAGCAGCCAAGGTGGAAGGACAGGGAAAATCCAGACTGGGGGCTACACCTTC
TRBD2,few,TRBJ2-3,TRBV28,CASTPGLAGFRTDTQYF,TGTGCCAGCACCCCGGGATTAGCGGGGTTCCGCACAGATACGCAGTATTTT
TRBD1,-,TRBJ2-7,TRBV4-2,CASSQLTGGAFYEQYF,TGTGCCAGCAGCCAACTGACAGGGGGCGCTTTCTACGAGCAGTACTTC
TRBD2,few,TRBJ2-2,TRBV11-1,CASSPGTSAPISGGELFF,TGTGCCAGCAGCCCCGGGACTAGCGCGCCGATAAGTGGCGGGGAGCTGTTTTTT
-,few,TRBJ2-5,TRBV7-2,CASSLSGSGLQETQYF,TGTGCCAGCAGCTTAAGCGGCTCAGGGCTCCAAGAGACCCAGTACTTC
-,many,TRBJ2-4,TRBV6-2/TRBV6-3,CASSYSAVTNIQYF,TGTGCCAGCAGTTACTCGGCGGTCACTAACATTCAGTACTTC
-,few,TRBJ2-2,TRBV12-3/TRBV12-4,CASRSTGNTGELFF,TGTGCCAGCCGAAGCACAGGGAACACCGGGGAGCTGTTTTTT
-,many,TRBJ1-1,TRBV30,CAWSVGNTEAFF,TGTGCCTGGAGTGTTGGGAACACTGAAGCTTTCTTT
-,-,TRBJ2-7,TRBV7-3,CASSPQRVGDGTKIYF,-
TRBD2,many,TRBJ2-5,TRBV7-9,CASSLASGGSQETQYF,TGTGCCAGCAGCTTAGCAAGCGGGGGATCACAAGAGACCCAGTACTTC
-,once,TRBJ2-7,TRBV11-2,CASSFAGYSYEQYF,TGTGCCAGCAGCTTTGCGGGTTACTCCTACGAGCAGTACTTC
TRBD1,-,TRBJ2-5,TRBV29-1,CSGARGTGAYETQYF,TGCAGCGGAGCCCGCGGGACAGGGGCCTACGAGACCCAGTACTTC
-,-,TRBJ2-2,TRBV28,CASSFIGRGTGELFF,TGTGCCAGCAGTTTTATCGGAAGGGGCACCGGGGAGCTGTTTTTT
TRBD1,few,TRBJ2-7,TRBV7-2,CASSTGQGLAHEQYF,TGTGCCAGCAGCACAGGACAGGGATTGGCCCACGAGCAGTACTTC
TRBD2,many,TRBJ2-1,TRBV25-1,CASSELKLAGVNEQFF,TGTGCCAGCAGTGAATTAAAACTAGCGGGAGTTAATGAGCAGTTCTTC
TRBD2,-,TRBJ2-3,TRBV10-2,CASSESTGSGGADTQYF,TGCGCCAGCAGTGAGTCGACGGGTAGCGGGGGGGCAGATACGCAGTATTTT
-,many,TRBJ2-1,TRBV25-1,CASSDVGVEDAGHNEQFF,TGTGCCAGCAGTGATGTTGGCGTGGAGGACGCGGGACACAATGAGCAGTTCTTC
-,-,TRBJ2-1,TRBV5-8,CASSLEGGRTRVEQFF,TGTGCCAGCAGCTTGGAAGGGGGAAGGACTCGAGTTGAGCAGTTCTTC
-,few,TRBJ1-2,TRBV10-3,CAISRAGESGYTF,TGTGCCATCAGTCGAGCGGGGGAATCTGGCTACACCTTC
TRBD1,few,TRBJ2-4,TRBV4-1,CASSQIFLQGSDKNIQYF,TGCGCCAGCAGCCAAATCTTCTTACAGGGGTCGGACAAAAACATTCAGTACTTC
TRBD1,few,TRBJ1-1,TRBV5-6,CASSLPLQGATTEAFF,TGTGCCAGCAGCTTGCCCCTACAGGGGGCAACGACTGAAGCTTTCTTT
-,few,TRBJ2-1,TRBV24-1,CATSSVTSRSSYNEQFF,TGTGCCACCAGTTCCGTCACTAGCAGGTCCTCCTACAATGAGCAGTTCTTC
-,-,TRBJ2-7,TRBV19,CASSIVGTSREQYF,TGTGCCAGTAGTATAGTTGGGACATCTCGCGAGCAGTACTTC
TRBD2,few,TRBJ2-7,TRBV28,CASSPIGLAEKAYEQYF,TGTGCCAGCAGCCCCATCGGACTAGCGGAAAAAGCCTACGAGCAGTACTTC
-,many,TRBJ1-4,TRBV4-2,CASSQENRDINFEREKLFF,TGTGCCAGCAGCCAAGAGAACCGGGACATTAATTTTGAACGGGAAAAACTGTTTTTT